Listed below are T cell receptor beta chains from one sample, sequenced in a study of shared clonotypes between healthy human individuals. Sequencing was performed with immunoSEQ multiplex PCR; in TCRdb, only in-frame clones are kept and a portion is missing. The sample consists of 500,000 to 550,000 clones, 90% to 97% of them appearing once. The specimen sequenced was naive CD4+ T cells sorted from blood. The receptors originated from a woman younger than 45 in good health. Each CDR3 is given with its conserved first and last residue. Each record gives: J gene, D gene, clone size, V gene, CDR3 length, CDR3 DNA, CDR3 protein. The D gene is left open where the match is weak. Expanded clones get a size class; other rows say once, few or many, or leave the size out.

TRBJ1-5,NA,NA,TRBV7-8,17,TGTGCCAGCAGCTCGTTGGGGCGGGCGCGGTTGAATCAGCCCCAGCATTTT,CASSSLGRARLNQPQHF
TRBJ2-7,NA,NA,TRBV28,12,TGTGCCAGCACCGGGTCCGGCTACGAGCAGTACTTC,CASTGSGYEQYF
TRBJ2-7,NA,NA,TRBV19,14,TGTGCCAGTAGTAGGTCCTGGGATTCCTACGAGCAGTACTTC,CASSRSWDSYEQYF
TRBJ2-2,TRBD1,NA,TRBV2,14,TGTGCCAGCAGTGAGCAGGGGGTCACCGGGGAGCTGTTTTTT,CASSEQGVTGELFF
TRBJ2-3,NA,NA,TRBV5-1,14,TGCGCCAGCAGCTTGGTGGTGGGCACAGATACGCAGTATTTT,CASSLVVGTDTQYF
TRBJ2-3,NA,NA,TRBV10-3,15,TGTGCCATCAGTGAGTCCGACCAGATCTTAGATACGCAGTATTTT,CAISESDQILDTQYF
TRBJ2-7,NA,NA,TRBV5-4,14,TGTGCCAGCAGCTTCGGTGACAACTCCTACGAGCAGTACTTC,CASSFGDNSYEQYF
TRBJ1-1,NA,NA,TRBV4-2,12,TGTGCCAGCAGCCAGACAGACAGACAAGCTTTCTTT,CASSQTDRQAFF
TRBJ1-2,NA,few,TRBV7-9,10,TGTGCCAGCAGCCGATATGGCTACACCTTC,CASSRYGYTF
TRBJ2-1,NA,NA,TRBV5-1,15,TGCGCCAGCAGCCCCATTGTGGCGGGGAACAATGAGCAGTTCTTC,CASSPIVAGNNEQFF
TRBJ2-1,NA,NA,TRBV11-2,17,TGTGCCAGCAGCTTAAATCTTATGTCGAGCTCCTACAATGAGCAGTTCTTC,CASSLNLMSSSYNEQFF
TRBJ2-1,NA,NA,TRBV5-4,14,TGTGCCAGCAGCTTGATGATGTTCGACAATGAGCAGTTCTTC,CASSLMMFDNEQFF